The present T cell receptor beta chain was sequenced within a study of technical replicates of blood from several donors. TCRdb's table, derived via immunoSEQ multiplex PCR, lists solely in-frame clones and lacks some. The sample includes around 73,000 clones, 85% to 95% seen only once; the top ten take roughly 4.5%. This CDR3 contains 14 residues. After removal of 6 bases from V and 3 bases from J, the junction contained 7 bases not matched to a gene. The germline V gene has CDR1 SSHAT and CDR2 FNYEAQ (reference sequence). The V gene is TRBV7-7, the J gene TRBJ2-7, with 8 bases aligning to TRBD1. Sequencing was performed on PBMCs. The origin of this receptor is a human donor in good health. Some clones in this sample may be carry-over from other donors' samples. CDR3 DNA: TGTGCCAGCAGTCCCGGACAGGGAGGCTACGAGCAGTACTTC. Protein: CASSPGQGGYEQYF.